This T cell receptor beta chain was retrieved from a study of cytomegalovirus exposure and HLA in healthy donors listed by TCRdb under 2017. At the level of the whole study: According to an earlier analysis of 587 of the donors, 150 million to 200 million T cells yielded 100 million or so unique TCR beta sequences and roughly 280 Gb of sequence data. A handful of DR-DQ haplotypes were handled as single units for association and clustering because linkage in the cohort was strong. The T cell repertoires of 666 subjects were profiled by immunosequencing and related to cytomegalovirus serostatus. Besides the first cohort of about 730 subjects, a separate validation cohort made up of 120 or so different subjects was used. Of the approximately 400 genotyped donors, 81% fell in the genetic ancestry cluster associated with self-reported Caucasian donors. To study patterns of TCR occurrence, a later analysis re-analyzed previously published TCR beta repertoires from several hundred donors and added high-resolution HLA genotyping. A later genetic analysis took genome-wide SNP genotypes for about three fifths of the 666 donors and used that subset as a discovery cohort. An earlier analysis of about 600 of the donors used high-throughput TCR beta sequencing to judge whether each TCR beta V gene segment behaved as functional or pseudogenic. The aim of the study was to test whether cataloging public T cell receptors could identify signatures of past pathogen exposure. In the later analysis, no new phenotypic data were used to find candidate immune exposures; instead, reliance was placed on TCR beta sequences and their occurrence across donors. HLA typing included class I and class II loci at four-digit resolution. Donor age, sex, ethnicity and CMV serostatus were collected together with the repertoire data. The study combined high-throughput TCR immunosequencing, statistical association of individual TCRs with disease status, and machine learning to predict cytomegalovirus infection status. Roughly 300 gigabases of sequencing data and approximately 93 million unique TCR sequences were included in an early release covering 500 to 750 HLA-typed donors. Typing coverage varied by locus: 629-630 donors for A, B, C, DRB1 and DQB1; approximately 500 for DQA1; some 610 for DPA1; 450 to 480 for DPB1. Among 398 genotyped donors of the cohort, an average of around 240,000 unique TCR beta nucleotide sequences was sequenced per donor, of which about 18% were non-productive. All discovery cohort repertoires had been generated using a single sequencing platform. What the work shows at the level of the full study, not this receptor alone: Because counts were too low, roughly 17 rarely observed V segments, including chromosome 9 orphons, were left out of the earlier analysis of approximately 500 of the donors. Strong co-occurrence of HLA alleles, especially DR and DQ, made assigning TCR associations to individual alleles difficult. Because HLA typing was missing for some donors at each locus, association tests included only the typed subset. In a later analysis, several top co-occurrence clusters were reported to appear linked to parvovirus B19, influenza, CMV and Epstein-Barr virus. Correlated functional status among segregating V segments might be attributable to linkage disequilibrium, but an unknown experimental factor could not be ruled out. A cluster of highly shared sequence variants was judged likely to represent a technical artifact of the sequencing pipeline. Some IMGT-functional V segments, including TRBV6-2 and TRBV6-3, could not be told apart with the 87-base-pair reads, so those segments were excluded. In a later analysis, most CMV-associated TCR beta chains were found to appear HLA-restricted, with HLA associations seemingly driven largely by CMV exposure. In vitro tests confirmed that a few of the cytomegalovirus-associated TCR beta chains recognize cytomegalovirus antigens. Compared with equally common non-associated chains, HLA-associated TCR beta chains in a later analysis were more clonally expanded and had lower generation probabilities. The authors suggested that the approach could potentially be generalized to other disease states and immunological phenotypes. A further reported finding was that TCR beta sequences accurately predicted the HLA-A and HLA-B alleles for most subjects in the first cohort. In a later genetic analysis, fewer N-insertions in productive TCRs were reported among donors in an Asian-associated ancestry cluster than the approximately 670-donor mean. The only immune exposure information available for the cohort was CMV serostatus. Cytomegalovirus status was reported to be diagnosed by the classifier with high specificity and sensitivity in both the original and validation cohorts. In a later genetic analysis, a missense DCLRE1C variant was associated with V-gene and J-gene trimming of TCR beta chains, and the association was replicated in an independent cohort. Most TCR sequences were observed very rarely across donors, whereas some public TCRs were present in many individuals. In the study, roughly 160 TCR beta chains were listed as associated with cytomegalovirus. In an earlier analysis of around 500 of the donors, most TCR beta V segments appeared in productive rearrangements about 87% or about 30% of the time, broadly matching IMGT annotations. In this cohort, only TCR beta chains were sequenced, and detectable features were limited by the absence of alpha or paired-chain data. Roughly uniform sequencing depth across donors was assumed in presence/absence analyses, although this assumption may not hold. At a false discovery rate of 0.05, a later analysis linked 15,000 to 20,000 TCR beta sequences to specific HLA alleles. In a later analysis, the rate of TCR association differed among HLA loci, with DRB1 alleles having the most associated TCRs and HLA-C alleles having the fewest.

The library was generated by the immunoSEQ multiplex PCR assay. For the multiplex PCR, a mixture combining 60 forward primers for TCR Vbeta segments and 13 reverse primers for TCR Jbeta segments was used. A multiplex PCR assay on genomic DNA amplified the CDR3 region of rearranged TCR beta genes. The amplified TCR beta libraries were sequenced on the Illumina HiSeq System as 87-base-pair reads. The study's own analysis went as follows. In a later analysis, tens of millions of unique TCR beta chains were counted across the approximately 640 repertoires, and roughly 11 million of these chains were shared by at least two donors. Raw reads were error-corrected and collapsed into unique sequences by a nearest-neighbor algorithm in which closely related sequences were merged to remove PCR and sequencing errors. To assign V, D and J gene segments, CDR3 sequences were aligned to IMGT reference sequences. For a sequence to be retained, a match of at least six nucleotides was required to both a V gene segment and a J gene segment. A rearrangement was called productive if the CDR3 had no stop codons and remained in frame with V and J, and every other rearrangement was called non-productive. CDR3 was defined according to IMGT convention as the region running from the second conserved V-encoded cysteine to the conserved J-encoded phenylalanine. The earlier analysis of around 640 of the donors excluded sequences that lacked an unambiguous match to a single V gene segment. In an earlier analysis of several hundred of the donors, V segments were called functional above 56.7% productive rearrangements and were called segregating when the between-donor standard deviation exceeded 5%. A statistical classification framework was developed to diagnose cytomegalovirus status using the catalog of TCR beta chain sequences. A later analysis assigned V and J genes by comparing TCR nucleotide sequences with IMGT/GENE-DB human TR gene sequences. In a later analysis, CDR3 sequences and most-parsimonious VDJ recombination scenarios were assigned using the TCRdist pipeline. A later analysis defined each TCR beta chain by its CDR3 amino acid sequence plus V-gene family, and excluded reads lacking a unique V-gene family. In a later analysis, several hundred highly shared, low-generation-probability nucleotide sequences were removed to address suspected cross-contamination and a sequencing artifact. A later analysis calculated a clonal expansion index for each public chain from normalized within-repertoire ranks of inferred template counts. Generation probabilities in a later analysis came from a VDJ recombination model fitted to out-of-frame rearrangements, and those results were checked against IGoR. Hypergeometric tests were used in a later analysis to score TCR-TCR, TCR-HLA and TCR-CMV co-occurrence, with a repertoire-size bias correction applied to the TCR pairs. In a later analysis, false discovery rates were estimated by permuting HLA or CMV assignments 20 times. In a later analysis, co-occurring TCRs were grouped using DBSCAN, and TCRdist sequence similarity was added for clustering within HLA-allele-positive subsets. For co-occurrence clustering, repertoires with fewer than 30,000 or more than 120,000 public chains were excluded, along with several repertoires with anomalous nucleotide sharing. What TCRdb holds here is the immuneACCESS table cut down to in-frame rearrangements. Part of the clones is not present; checked against another copy, under half of the missing clones reflect an unresolved V gene, and the others are unexplained. From that table come the V and J calls and clone size; the DNA was used to work out D and trimming. In this sample the table shows about 98,000 clones, approximately 82% of which occur a single time. The ten largest clonotypes hold about 2.5% of the sample.

The cohort consisted of 650 to 700 healthy bone marrow donors. All cohort members were sampled while nominally healthy, although unrecorded immune exposures were likely present. The donor tested CMV seronegative, placing the donor among the 350 or so seronegative members of the cohort. Every donor gave a peripheral blood sample, and the peripheral blood mononuclear cells from that sample were used for TCR beta sequencing. The Qiagen DNeasy Blood Extraction Kit was used to extract genomic DNA from the blood cell samples. Regarding this clone: No cognate antigen has been identified for it. Base qualities are missing; no much larger clone stands one base away.

In the germline V gene (reference sequence), CDR1 corresponds to MNHEY and CDR2 to SMNVEV. The CDR3 measures 15 amino acids from cysteine to phenylalanine. Only CDR3 DNA remains: 45 bases, in frame from the first base. Trimming at the junction amounts to 6 bases on V and 2 bases on J, and the germline ends lie 16 bases apart. The source material was PBMCs. The rearranged chain carries TRBV27 and TRBJ2-5; the D region possibly corresponds to TRBD1 (5 bases align). This TCR was recovered from a man aged 35-49 years in good health and CMV-seronegative. In nucleotide form, the sequence is TGTGCCAGCAGGCCTCTTACAGGAAATCAAGAGACCCAGTACTTC. It specifies CASRPLTGNQETQYF.